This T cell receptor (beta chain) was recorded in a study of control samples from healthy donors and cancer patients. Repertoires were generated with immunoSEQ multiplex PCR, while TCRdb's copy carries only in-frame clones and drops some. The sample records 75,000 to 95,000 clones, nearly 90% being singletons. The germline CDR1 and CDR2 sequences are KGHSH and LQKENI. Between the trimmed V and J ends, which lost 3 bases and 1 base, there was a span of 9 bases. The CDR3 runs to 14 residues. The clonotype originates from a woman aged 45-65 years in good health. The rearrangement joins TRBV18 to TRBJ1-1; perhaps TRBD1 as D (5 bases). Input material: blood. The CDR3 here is CASSPWGENTEAFF. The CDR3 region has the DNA TGTGCCAGCTCACCGTGGGGGGAGAACACTGAAGCTTTCTTT.